These 24 T cell receptor delta chains were all obtained from the same sample, sequenced in a study of gamma-delta chains in newborns, infants, children. TCRdb re-processed the reads using CATT. Of over 2,000 delta-chain clones detected, approximately 1.5% appear once; the ten largest clones hold roughly 33%. Sequenced input: blood. The receptors here all came from a child who was a newborn, infant or young child, either healthy, febrile or measles-vaccinated (not recorded which).

In its sample, this clone was seen a few times. Only one base separates this from a far larger clonotype, so it likely reflects a read error. Other nucleotide sequences in the sample specify the same CDR3. The chain recombines TRDV2 with TRDJ1; 8 nucleotides align to TRDD3. The CDR3 runs to 17 residues. Germline loops: CDR1 GEAIGNYY, CDR2 EKD. The CDR3 DNA sequence: TGTGCCTGTGATACTACTGGGGGTTTTGGGTACACCGATAAGCTCATCTTT. Its translation is CACDTTGGFGYTDKLIF.

With regard to this clone: This DNA's translation and the protein TCRdb lists, from a much larger clone, do not match at residue 8, likely due to a read error; the protein shown is translated from the DNA. The chain employs TRDV1 and TRDJ2; D remains unclear. The CDR3 is made up of 18 amino acids. Trimming left V 0 bases short and J 3 bases short, with 17 bases between. Germline CDR1 and CDR2: TSWWSYY and QGS. In DNA, the CDR3 is TGTGCTCTTGGGGAACTAGCCCATGACCTGTCGATGACAGCACAACTCTTCTTT. It translates to CALGELAHDLSMTAQLFF.

This clone has a handful of counts. A much more abundant neighbour one base away suggests this may be a read error. The CDR3 reads CALGELVFPPLRGIPTGWDTRQMFF. Here the CDR3 DNA reads TGTGCTCTTGGGGAACTGGTCTTCCCACCGTTAAGGGGGATACCGACCGGCTGGGACACCCGACAGATGTTTTTC. The genes are TRDV1 and TRDJ3; 9 nucleotides align to TRDD3. Germline V gene lookup returns CDR1 TSWWSYY and CDR2 QGS. The CDR3 sequence is 25 residues long. Trimming at V came to 0 bases and at J to 3 bases, leaving 24 bases not matched to a gene.

This clone appeared a few times. The CDR3 nucleotides read TGTGCTCTTGGGGAAGTTCGGGCTTCCTACCCGATGCGAACCTATACCGATCCCTACACCGATAAACTCATCTTT. It translates to CALGEVRASYPMRTYTDPYTDKLIF. The chain couples TRDV1 to TRDJ1; 8 positions match TRDD2. The J segment lost 0 bases and the V segment lost 2 bases, leaving 32 bases of the junction unmatched. Looked up from germline, CDR1 is TSWWSYY and CDR2 is QGS. CDR3 length equals 25 residues.

This clone was observed a few times. A read error may be the cause here, since a much bigger clone is one base away. No DNA is shown, since the ends of the CDR3 on it are uncertain; the CDR3 is the one TCRdb lists. The V gene is given as TRDV1, and no J gene call is available; the D segment call TRDD3 is taken from the table without a DNA check. In germline, CDR1 is TSWWSYY, CDR2 QGS. 24 amino acids form the CDR3, both terminal residues included. The CDR3 loop reads CALGVAPLRPTRVGWGTSTDKLTF.

Of note for this clone: TCRdb pairs this DNA with a much larger clone's protein that differs at residue 11, likely a read error; the protein shown was translated from the DNA. The chain uses TRDV1 and TRDJ1, with 13 bases matching TRDD3. CDR1 TSWWSYY and CDR2 QGS come from the germline V gene. V lost 5 bases and J lost 0; bases outside the gene matches: 15. This CDR3 is 20 amino acids long. The CDR3 is CALGQNWGIRYNPYTDKLIF. The CDR3 bases are TGTGCTCTTGGGCAAAACTGGGGGATACGCTACAACCCCTACACCGATAAACTCATCTTT.

This clone is judged large. The V call is TRDV1, the J call TRDJ1; the match to TRDD3 covers 10 bases. The junction had 18 bases not matched to a gene; V was cut back by 3 bases and J by 2 bases. CDR3 length: 20 amino acids. CDR1 and CDR2 (germline): TSWWSYY, QGS. The CDR3 DNA is TGTGCTCTTGGGGAGCCCCCCTTCCAGAGCGTACTGGGGGATACCGATAAACTCATCTTT. This codes for CALGEPPFQSVLGDTDKLIF.

This clone was recorded a few times. The TCRdb record carries a much larger clone's protein, which differs from this DNA's translation at residue 3; a read error is the likely cause, and the protein listed here is the DNA translation. This chain uses TRDV2 with TRDJ3; D not resolved. The CDR3 extends over 13 amino acids. Germline V gene data show CDR1 as GEAIGNYY and CDR2 as EKD. The V end lost 8 bases, the J end lost 2 bases, and 6 bases lay between the germline ends. The CDR3 DNA is TGTGCCTACCCCCCCTGGGACACCCGACAGATGTTTTTC. It yields the protein CAYPPWDTRQMFF.

Concerning this clone: The likely explanation is a read error, given a far larger clone one base away. The rearrangement joins TRDV1 to TRDJ1, with 10 bases identical to TRDD3. Trimming took 0 bases from V and 0 from J; bases not matched to a gene: 28. The germline V gene encodes CDR1 TSWWSYY and CDR2 QGS. This CDR3 has 25 residues. This CDR3 is CALGELRRGYRGIRVPTLYTDKLIF. DNA of the CDR3: TGTGCTCTTGGGGAACTCCGACGGGGGTACCGGGGGATACGCGTCCCGACCCTCTACACCGATAAACTCATCTTT.

Worth noting for this clone: A read error may explain this, as a much larger clone is one base away. This chain joins TRDV1 and TRDJ1; D perhaps matches TRDD2 (8 bases). The CDR3 extends over 23 amino acids. From germline, CDR1 is TSWWSYY and CDR2 QGS. The CDR3 DNA follows: TGTGCTCTTGCGGAATTTACCTTCCTATTACTAGGGGGATCCGGGCTGAACACCGATAAACTCATCTTT. Translation: CALAEFTFLLLGGSGLNTDKLIF.

This clone is classed as large. This chain links TRDV1 with TRDJ1; TRDD3 matches at 7 bases. CDR3 size: 22 residues. Per the germline V gene, CDR1 is TSWWSYY and CDR2 is QGS. Trimming removed 3 bases from V and 7 bases from J; junction bases left unmatched: 32. CDR3 in amino acids: CALGEPQAIRSSELGGLGKLIF. The CDR3 DNA reads TGTGCTCTTGGGGAGCCACAGGCCATTCGGTCGTCAGAGCTGGGGGGCCTGGGTAAACTCATCTTT.

Note on this clone: TCRdb's entry gives the protein of a much larger clone, which mismatches this DNA's translation at residue 3, likely from a read error; the protein reported here is translated from the DNA. The chain combines TRDV1 with TRDJ2; 10 bases agree with TRDD3. The CDR3 contains 20 residues. The germline V gene encodes CDR1 TSWWSYY and CDR2 QGS. CDR3 nucleotides: TGTGCTATTGGGGAACACAGGACGGCGTACTGGGGGATTGCGCCAGCACAACTCTTCTTT. Its translation: CAIGEHRTAYWGIAPAQLFF.

Sample share makes this clone large. The sample contains more than one DNA sequence encoding this CDR3. This chain connects TRDV1 to TRDJ1; D gene ambiguous. CDR3 size: 15 residues. Germline V gene data show CDR1 as TSWWSYY and CDR2 as QGS. The germline V and J ends were trimmed by 1 base and 1 base, with 10 bases remaining between them. CDR3 loop: CALGERMHPTDKLIF. In DNA form, the CDR3 reads TGTGCTCTTGGGGAACGTATGCACCCCACCGATAAACTCATCTTT.

This clone was seen more than once but under ten times. A far larger clone is a single base away, which makes a read error likely. The sample has other DNA sequences that encode this CDR3 too. The chain joins TRDV1 to TRDJ2, with D unresolved. The germline V and J ends were trimmed by 0 bases and 11 bases, with 13 bases remaining between them. Germline loops: CDR1 TSWWSYY, CDR2 QGS. The CDR3 contains 14 residues. The CDR3 DNA reads as TGTGCTCTTGGGGAACTTGGTTTGGTGGCGCAACTCTTCTTT. Encoded protein: CALGELGLVAQLFF.

This clone was detected only a few times. This likely came from a read error, as a far larger clone is one base away. Other nucleotide sequences from this sample produce the same CDR3. The chain joins TRDV1 to TRDJ1, with TRDD3 matching 7 bases. The junction had 20 bases not matched to a gene; V was cut back by 1 base and J by 0 bases. The CDR3 is 21 residues long. Per germline, CDR1 TSWWSYY and CDR2 QGS. CDR3 coding DNA: TGTGCTCTTGGGGAACCTCCCGCTCCGATGGGGGACACGCCTTACACCGATAAACTCATCTTT. Translated: CALGEPPAPMGDTPYTDKLIF.

By share of the sample, this clone is medium-sized. The mismatch at residue 4 between this DNA's translation and the TCRdb protein of a much larger clone likely reflects a read error; the protein shown is translated from the DNA. The gene calls are TRDV2 and TRDJ1; 9 bases match TRDD3. V was clipped by 9 bases and J by 3 bases; unmatched bases: 16. The germline gives CDR1 GEAIGNYY, CDR2 EKD. The CDR3 is 16 amino acids. This CDR3 is CAIVAGIRDGADKLIF. In DNA, the CDR3 is TGTGCCATCGTAGCGGGGATACGCGATGGAGCCGATAAACTCATCTTT.

A note on this clone: A much larger clone differs from this one at a single base, so this may be a read error. This specimen includes other DNA sequences encoding the same CDR3. The rearrangement links TRDV1 to TRDJ3, with 9 bases aligning to TRDD3. This CDR3 is 25 amino acids long. J lost 3 bases, V lost 0 bases, and 24 bases had no gene match. The germline CDR1 and CDR2 sequences are TSWWSYY and QGS. CDR3 nucleotide sequence: TGTGCTCTTGGGGAACTGGTCTTCCCACCGTTAAGGGGGATACCGGCAGGCTGGGACACCCGACAGATGTTTTTC. Translation gives CALGELVFPPLRGIPAGWDTRQMFF.

On this clone itself: A clone one base away is much larger, so this may be a read error. The V and J genes are TRDV1 and TRDJ1; 10 bases match TRDD3. CDR1 and CDR2 from the germline V gene are TSWWSYY and QGS. This CDR3 region has 24 residues. V was clipped by 0 bases and J by 0 bases; unmatched bases: 25. In DNA form, the CDR3 reads TGTGCTCTTGGGGAACTCTACCCCTACCCGACGACTGGGGGATGCGTTCTCCACACCGATAAACTCATCTTT. Translated, it gives CALGELYPYPTTGGCVLHTDKLIF.

This clone has a handful of counts. The protein recorded in TCRdb matches a much larger clone and deviates from this DNA's translation at residues 3 and 10, suggesting a read error; the protein here is obtained by translating the DNA. The J gene call is TRDJ1, but no V gene call exists; TRDD3 is taken as the D call from the table, unchecked against the DNA. This CDR3 is built from 16 residues. This CDR3 reads CALIAGIRDVADKLIF. The CDR3 region has the DNA TGTGCCCTCATAGCGGGGATACGCGATGTAGCCGATAAACTCATCTTT.

Worth noting for this clone: This sequence may be a read error, since a much larger clone differs from it by one base. This rearrangement joins TRDV1 to TRDJ1; 9 bases align to TRDD2. The CDR3 runs to 23 residues. Losses at the gene ends were 3 bases for V and 0 bases for J; bases not matched to a gene: 26. Germline V gene data show CDR1 as TSWWSYY and CDR2 as QGS. CDR3 sequence: CALGEPATPLPTRPGPYTDKLIF. The CDR3 bases are TGTGCTCTTGGGGAGCCCGCTACCCCCCTTCCTACGAGGCCTGGCCCATACACCGATAAACTCATCTTT.

A word on this clone: The protein held in TCRdb is that of a much larger clone and does not match this DNA's translation at residue 4, likely because of a read error; the protein shown is translated from the DNA. The chain joins TRDV2 to TRDJ1, with 9 bases aligning to TRDD3. The trim removed 6 bases at V and 0 bases at J, leaving 10 bases unmatched. The CDR3 length is 16 residues. Germline V CDR1 and CDR2: GEAIGNYY, EKD. The CDR3 sequence is CACYQSTGGHTDKLIF. The CDR3 DNA reads as TGTGCCTGTTACCAGAGTACTGGGGGACACACCGATAAACTCATCTTT.

As concerns this clone: A read error may be the cause here, since a much bigger clone is one base away. Additional DNA sequences in this sample encode the identical CDR3. Here the CDR3 reads CALGVAHFLLIFTGGDTDKLIF. CDR3 DNA sequence: TGCGCTCTTGGGGTTGCCCATTTCCTGCTCATCTTTACTGGGGGAGACACCGATAAACTCATCTTT. The chain links TRDV1 to TRDJ1; 9 bases are shared with TRDD3. This CDR3 region has 22 residues. Germline V lookup: CDR1 TSWWSYY, CDR2 QGS.

This clone rates as medium-sized (0.01 to 0.1%). TCRdb shows a much larger clone's protein in place of this DNA's translation, and the two differ at residue 7, likely through a read error; the protein shown is translated from the DNA. The gene calls are TRDV2 and TRDJ1; a possible D gene is TRDD3 (5 bases). Germline matching of the DNA provided the J gene here, since TCRdb leaves it blank. This CDR3 has 16 amino acids. The germline V and J ends were trimmed by 9 bases and 3 bases, with 25 bases remaining between them. The germline V gene encodes CDR1 GEAIGNYY and CDR2 EKD. The CDR3 region is CAIIAGRRDGADKLIF. As DNA, the CDR3 is TGTGCCATCATAGCGGGGAGACGCGATGGAGCCGATAAACTCATCTTT.

As for this clone: This may arise from a read error, as a much more abundant clone is one base away. Other DNA sequences in the same sample also yield this CDR3. V is TRDV1 and J is TRDJ1; 11 bases are a match to TRDD3. The CDR3 is 21 amino acids. The germline V gene encodes CDR1 TSWWSYY and CDR2 QGS. In DNA, the CDR3 is TGTGCTCTTGGGGAACTTCCGGCTGGGGGATACTATCCACAGTACACCGATAAACTCATTTTT. Translation gives CALGELPAGGYYPQYTDKLIF.